The clone carrying this TCR beta chain showed up many times. Each CDR3 protein gets one entry after TCRdb re-called the 5' RACE reads with MiXCR. The sample records a few hundred thousand distinct CDR3 sequences, about 10% being singletons. The data originate from a study of CD8 T cells in ankylosing spondylitis. Sequenced sample: blood, either unsorted or a sorted T cell fraction (not recorded which). This clonotype was sampled from a male donor with ankylosing spondylitis or in good health (not recorded which).

In nucleotides, the CDR3 is TGCGCCAGCAGCGCATTGACAGGGGGAGAAGGAGCTTTCTTT. This gives the protein CASSALTGGEGAFF. This rearrangement joins TRBV5-1 to TRBJ1-1, with 9 bases lining up with TRBD1. Germline lookup yields CDR1 SGHRS and CDR2 YFSETQ. V was pared by 4 bases and J by 10 bases, with 11 bases of the junction left unmatched. CDR3 length: 14 amino acids.